The 9 T cell receptor beta chains below come from one sample, sequenced in a study of T cells in Graves' hyperthyroidism and ophthalmopathy. TCR beta CDR3 region amplification was performed from RNA transcripts. A set of HTBI primers served as the primers for a first-round RT-PCR of the TCR CDR3. MiXCR, run by TCRdb on the multiplex PCR reads, gives a single entry per CDR3 protein. The sample yields 480,000 or so distinct CDR3 sequences, 40% to 55% seen once. Sequencing used peripheral blood or thyroid tissue (not recorded which). All receptors derive from an adult woman with Graves' disease, either hyperthyroidism or ophthalmopathy (not recorded which).

V and J are TRBV30 and TRBJ2-5, with D possibly being TRBD2 (6 bases). The CDR3 contains 14 residues. With 2 bases removed from V and 5 bases from J, the gap between germline ends came to 15 bases. Germline assignment: CDR1 GTSNPN and CDR2 SVGIG (reference sequence). In DNA form, the CDR3 reads TGTGCCTGGAGTTTTTTCCTGGCGGGGGAGACCCAGTACTTC. Translation: CAWSFFLAGETQYF.

This rearrangement joins TRBV20-1 to TRBJ1-6; TRBD1 agrees at 11 bases. CDR1 is DFQATT, CDR2 SNEGSKA, per germline (reference sequence). The CDR3 covers 15 residues. V gave up 6 bases and J gave up 6 bases; unmatched junction bases: 7. The CDR3 DNA reads as TGCAGTGCAATAGACGGGACAGGGGGTAATTCACCCCTCCACTTT. This sequence encodes CSAIDGTGGNSPLHF.

This clonotype was recorded many times. The chain joins TRBV20-1 to TRBJ2-6; no clear D. V gave up 0 bases and J gave up 0 bases, with 6 bases separating them. The CDR3 sequence is 15 residues long. Germline V gives CDR1 DFQATT, CDR2 SNEGSKA (reference sequence). The CDR3 sequence: CSARDLFSGANVLTF. CDR3 DNA sequence: TGCAGTGCTAGAGATCTGTTCTCTGGGGCCAACGTCCTGACTTTC.

V is TRBV7-2 and J is TRBJ1-2, with TRBD1 as a possible D gene (6 bases). V was trimmed by 4 bases and J by 8 bases, leaving 17 bases between them. CDR3 length: 14 amino acids. Germline V gene data show CDR1 as SGHTA and CDR2 as FQGNSA. CDR3 in amino acids: CASSSVGGARGYTF. The CDR3 DNA is TGTGCCAGCAGCTCGGTAGGGGGGGCGAGGGGCTACACCTTC.

This rearrangement joins TRBV2 to TRBJ2-3; D is possibly TRBD2 (6 bases). CDR1 is SNHLY, CDR2 FYNNEI, per germline. Deletions cut 7 bases from V and 5 bases from J, with 19 bases between. The CDR3 extends over 15 amino acids. CDR3 bases: TGTGCCAGCACCTACATGGGACTGAGGAGAGATACGCAGTATTTT. Amino acid sequence: CASTYMGLRRDTQYF.

The chain is built from TRBV7-9 and TRBJ2-7, with 8 bases aligning to TRBD2. J lost 0 bases, V lost 2 bases, and 6 bases had no gene match. CDR3 size: 16 residues. Germline V gives CDR1 SEHNR, CDR2 FQNEAQ (reference sequence). CDR3 nucleotide sequence: TGTGCCAGCAGCTTATGGCAGGGACTAGTCTCCTACGAGCAGTACTTC. Residues: CASSLWQGLVSYEQYF. Using reference TRBV7-9 and TRBJ2-7 for the parts outside the CDR3, the full variable domain is DTGVSQNPRHKITKRGQNVTFRCDPISEHNRLYWYRQTLGQGPEFLTYFQNEAQLEKSRLLSDRFSAERPKGSFSTLEIQRTEQGDSAMYLCASSLWQGLVSYEQYFGPGTRLTVT.

This clonotype has a count of ten or more. This rearrangement joins TRBV6-2 or TRBV6-3 to TRBJ1-2; D remains ambiguous. In germline, CDR1 is MNHEY, CDR2 SVGEGT. With 5 bases removed from V and 8 bases from J, the gap between germline ends came to 15 bases. The CDR3 contains 13 residues. The CDR3 spells CASSAREFGGYTF. CDR3 bases: TGTGCCAGCAGTGCCCGGGAATTTGGGGGCTACACCTTC.

This chain joins TRBV27 and TRBJ1-5; a weak D match, TRBD1 (5 bases). The CDR3 runs 13 residues. From germline, CDR1 is MNHEY and CDR2 SMNVEV (reference sequence). Between the trimmed V and J ends, which lost 6 bases and 7 bases, there was a span of 13 bases. Here the CDR3 DNA reads TGTGCCAGCAGCCAGGAGGGGATGCAGCCCCAGCATTTT. Residues: CASSQEGMQPQHF.

A word on this clonotype: A much larger clone lies one base from this, so it may be a read error. The chain combines TRBV20-1 with TRBJ1-2, with 7 positions matching TRBD1. The germline CDR1 and CDR2 sequences are DFQATT and SNEGSKA (reference sequence). V shed 0 bases, J shed 12 bases, and the junction held 16 bases outside the gene matches. CDR3 length equals 15 residues. Here the CDR3 DNA reads TGCAGTGCTAGAGATCCCCTAGGGGGCTCGGGCGGCCACACCTTC. Protein sequence: CSARDPLGGSGGHTF.